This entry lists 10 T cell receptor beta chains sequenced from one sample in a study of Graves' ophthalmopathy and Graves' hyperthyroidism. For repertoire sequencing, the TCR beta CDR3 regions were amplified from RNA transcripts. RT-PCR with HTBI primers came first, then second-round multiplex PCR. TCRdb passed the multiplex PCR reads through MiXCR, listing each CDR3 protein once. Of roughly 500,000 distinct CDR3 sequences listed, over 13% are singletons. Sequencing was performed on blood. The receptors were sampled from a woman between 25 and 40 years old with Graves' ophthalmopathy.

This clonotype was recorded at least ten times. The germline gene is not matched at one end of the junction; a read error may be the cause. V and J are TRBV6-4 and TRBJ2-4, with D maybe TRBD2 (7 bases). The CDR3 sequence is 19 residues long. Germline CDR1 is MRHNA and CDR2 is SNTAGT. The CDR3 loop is CASSHLWRGLLVAKNIKYF. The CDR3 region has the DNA TGTGCCAGCAGCCACCTCTGGCGGGGGCTCCTAGTAGCCAAAAACATTAAGTACTTC.

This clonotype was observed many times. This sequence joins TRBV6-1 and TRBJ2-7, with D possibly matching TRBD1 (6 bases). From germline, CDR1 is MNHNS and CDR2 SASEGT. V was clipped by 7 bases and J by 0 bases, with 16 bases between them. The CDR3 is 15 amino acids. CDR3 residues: CASTSNWDNSYEQYF. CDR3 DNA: TGTGCCAGCACCTCTAATTGGGACAACTCCTACGAGCAGTACTTC.

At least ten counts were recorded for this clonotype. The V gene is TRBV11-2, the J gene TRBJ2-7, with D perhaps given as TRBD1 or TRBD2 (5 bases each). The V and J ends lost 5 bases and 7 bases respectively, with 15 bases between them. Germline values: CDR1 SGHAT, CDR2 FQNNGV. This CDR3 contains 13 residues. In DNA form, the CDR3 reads TGTGCCAGCAGCAGTCCGGGACGACCTGAGCAGTACTTC. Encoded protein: CASSSPGRPEQYF.

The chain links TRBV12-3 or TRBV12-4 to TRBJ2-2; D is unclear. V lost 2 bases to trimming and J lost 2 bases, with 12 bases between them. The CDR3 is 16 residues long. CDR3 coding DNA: TGTGCCAGCAGTTTAATATTGGCGTATAACACCGGGGAGCTGTTTTTT. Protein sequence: CASSLILAYNTGELFF.

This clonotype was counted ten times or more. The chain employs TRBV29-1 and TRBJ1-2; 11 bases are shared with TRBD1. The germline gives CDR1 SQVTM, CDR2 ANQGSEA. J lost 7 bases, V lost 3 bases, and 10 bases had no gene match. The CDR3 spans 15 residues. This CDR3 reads CSVDLGDRGVVGYTF. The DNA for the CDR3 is TGCAGCGTTGACCTGGGGGACAGGGGGGTCGTTGGCTACACCTTC.

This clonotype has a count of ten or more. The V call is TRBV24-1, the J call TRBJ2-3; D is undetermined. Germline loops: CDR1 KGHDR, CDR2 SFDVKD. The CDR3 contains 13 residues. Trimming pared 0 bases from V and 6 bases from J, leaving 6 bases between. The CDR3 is CATSDLLPDTQYF. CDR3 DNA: TGTGCCACCAGTGATTTGCTGCCGGATACGCAGTATTTT.

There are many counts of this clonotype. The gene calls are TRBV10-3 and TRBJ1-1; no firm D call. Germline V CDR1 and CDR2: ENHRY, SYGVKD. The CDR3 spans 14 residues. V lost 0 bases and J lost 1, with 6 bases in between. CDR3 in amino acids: CAISESGQNTEAFF. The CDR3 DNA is TGTGCCATCAGTGAGTCCGGGCAGAACACTGAAGCTTTCTTT.

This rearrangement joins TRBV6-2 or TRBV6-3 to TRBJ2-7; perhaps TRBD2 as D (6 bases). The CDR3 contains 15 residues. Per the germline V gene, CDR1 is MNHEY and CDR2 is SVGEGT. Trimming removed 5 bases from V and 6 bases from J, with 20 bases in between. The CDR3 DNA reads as TGTGCCAGCAGTATCCGCTCCGGGACTTTCAGCGAGCAGTACTTC. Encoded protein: CASSIRSGTFSEQYF.

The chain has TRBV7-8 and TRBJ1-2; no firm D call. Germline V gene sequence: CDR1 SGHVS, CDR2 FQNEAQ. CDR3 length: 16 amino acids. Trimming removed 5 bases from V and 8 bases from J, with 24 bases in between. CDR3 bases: TGTGCCAGCAGCACCTCCTTATCCGGGTCGGACTCCGGCTACACCTTC. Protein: CASSTSLSGSDSGYTF. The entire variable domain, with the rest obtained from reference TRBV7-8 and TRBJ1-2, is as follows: GAGVSQSPRYKVAKRGQDVALRCDPISGHVSLFWYQQALGQGPEFLTYFQNEAQLDKSGLPSDRFFAERPEGSVSTLKIQRTQQEDSAVYLCASSTSLSGSDSGYTFGSGTRLTVV.

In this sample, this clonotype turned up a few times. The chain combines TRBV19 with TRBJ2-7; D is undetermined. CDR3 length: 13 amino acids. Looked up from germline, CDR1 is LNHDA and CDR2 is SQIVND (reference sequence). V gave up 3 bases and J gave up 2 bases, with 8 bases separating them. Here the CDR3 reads CASSIATTYEQYF. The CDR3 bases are TGTGCCAGTAGTATCGCGACAACCTACGAGCAGTACTTC. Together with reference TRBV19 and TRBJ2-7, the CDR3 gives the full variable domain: DGGITQSPKYLFRKEGQNVTLSCEQNLNHDAMYWYRQDPGQGLRLIYYSQIVNDFQKGDIAEGYSVSREKKESFPLTVTSAQKNPTAFYLCASSIATTYEQYFGPGTRLTVT.